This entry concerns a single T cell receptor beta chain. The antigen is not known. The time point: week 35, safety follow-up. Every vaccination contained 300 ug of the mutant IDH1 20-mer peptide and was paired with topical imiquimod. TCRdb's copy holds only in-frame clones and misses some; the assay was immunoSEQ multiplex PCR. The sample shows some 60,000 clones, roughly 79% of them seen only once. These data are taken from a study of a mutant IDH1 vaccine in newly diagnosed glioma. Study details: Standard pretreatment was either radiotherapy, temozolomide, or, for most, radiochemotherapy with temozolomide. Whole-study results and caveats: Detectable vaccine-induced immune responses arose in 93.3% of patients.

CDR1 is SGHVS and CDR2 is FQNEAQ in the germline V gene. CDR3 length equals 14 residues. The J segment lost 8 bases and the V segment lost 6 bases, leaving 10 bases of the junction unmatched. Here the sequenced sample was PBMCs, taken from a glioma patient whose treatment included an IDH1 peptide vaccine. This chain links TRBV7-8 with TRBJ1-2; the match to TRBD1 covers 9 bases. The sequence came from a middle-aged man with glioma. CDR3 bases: TGTGCCAGCAGTTTCTGGACAGGGGTTAAGGGCTACACCTTC. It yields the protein CASSFWTGVKGYTF. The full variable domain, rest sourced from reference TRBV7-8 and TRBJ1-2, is GAGVSQSPRYKVAKRGQDVALRCDPISGHVSLFWYQQALGQGPEFLTYFQNEAQLDKSGLPSDRFFAERPEGSVSTLKIQRTQQEDSAVYLCASSFWTGVKGYTFGSGTRLTVV.